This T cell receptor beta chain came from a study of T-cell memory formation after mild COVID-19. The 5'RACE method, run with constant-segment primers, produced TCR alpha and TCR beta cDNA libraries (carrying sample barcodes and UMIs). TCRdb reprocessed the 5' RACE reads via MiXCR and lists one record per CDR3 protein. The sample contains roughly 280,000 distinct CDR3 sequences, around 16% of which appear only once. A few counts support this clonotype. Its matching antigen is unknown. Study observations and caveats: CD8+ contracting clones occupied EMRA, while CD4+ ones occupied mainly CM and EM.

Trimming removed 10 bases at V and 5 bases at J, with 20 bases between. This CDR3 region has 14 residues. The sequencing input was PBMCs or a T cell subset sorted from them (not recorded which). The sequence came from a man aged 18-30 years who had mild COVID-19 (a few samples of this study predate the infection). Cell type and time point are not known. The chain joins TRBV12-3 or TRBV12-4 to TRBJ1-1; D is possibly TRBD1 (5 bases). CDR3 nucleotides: TGTGCCACCGGATGGGGGGGAAGAGAAACTGAAGCTTTCTTT. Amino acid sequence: CATGWGGRETEAFF.